These 16 T cell receptor beta chains share one sample of origin, sequenced in a study of blood T cell repertoires in COVID-19. Clones were sequenced by immunoSEQ multiplex PCR, and TCRdb holds only the in-frame ones, with some missing. This table holds over 120,000 clones, 76% found once. The sequenced material came from peripheral blood. The receptors come from a woman of 80 years or more with active or convalescent COVID-19.

This chain joins TRBV7-2 and TRBJ2-5; TRBD2 aligns across 7 bases. Per germline, CDR1 SGHTA and CDR2 FQGNSA. V shed 1 base, J shed 0 bases, and the junction held 5 bases outside the gene matches. There are 16 residues in the CDR3. CDR3 nucleotide sequence: TGTGCCAGCAGCTTAGGTCTAGCGGTGTACCAAGAGACCCAGTACTTC. Residues: CASSLGLAVYQETQYF.

The V and J genes are TRBV7-9 and TRBJ1-1, with 8 bases fitting TRBD1. Trimming cost V 5 bases and J 7 bases; bases outside gene matches: 9. CDR3 length: 14 amino acids. Germline assignment: CDR1 SEHNR and CDR2 FQNEAQ (reference sequence). This CDR3 reads CASSVGQARLEAFF. The CDR3 DNA is TGTGCCAGCAGCGTGGGACAGGCCCGGCTTGAAGCTTTCTTT.

This clone was detected many times. The genes are TRBV3-1 (or the pseudogene TRBV3-2) and TRBJ1-1; tentative D call: TRBD1 (5 bases). The CDR3 spans 13 residues. CDR1 and CDR2 from the germline V gene are LGHDT and YNNKEL (reference sequence). The V end was cut by 3 bases, the J end by 5 bases, with 10 bases between. CDR3 in amino acids: CASSQTVQTEAFF. DNA for the CDR3: TGTGCCAGCAGCCAGACAGTCCAAACTGAAGCTTTCTTT.

The CDR3 DNA reads TGTGCCAGCAGCTTAGAGTCAGGGGGAGGTTCACCCCTCCACTTT. It is translated as CASSLESGGGSPLHF. The V call is TRBV7-2, the J call TRBJ1-6, with 7 positions matching TRBD1. This CDR3 is 15 amino acids long. Germline values: CDR1 SGHTA, CDR2 FQGNSA. After removal of 1 base from V and 9 bases from J, the junction contained 6 bases not matched to a gene.

The rearrangement links TRBV15 to TRBJ2-3, with 7 bases aligning to TRBD1. With 3 bases clipped from V and 4 bases from J, the junction kept 7 bases outside the gene matches. The CDR3 totals 15 residues. Germline CDR1 is LNHNV and CDR2 is YYDKDF (reference sequence). CDR3 sequence (DNA): TGTGCCACCAGCAGGCTTACAGGGGCGGCAGATACGCAGTATTTT. Its translation is CATSRLTGAADTQYF.

This clone showed up just once. The CDR3 protein is CASNSGGAQETQYF. As DNA, the CDR3 is TGTGCCAGCAACTCCGGGGGGGCCCAAGAGACCCAGTACTTC. The chain uses TRBV3-1 (or the pseudogene TRBV3-2) and TRBJ2-5; TRBD2 matches at 8 bases. Per germline, CDR1 LGHDT and CDR2 YNNKEL (reference sequence). The CDR3 totals 14 residues. With 7 bases clipped from V and 1 base from J, the junction kept 5 bases outside the gene matches.

J is TRBJ2-7 and V is TRBV10-2, with D maybe TRBD1 (5 bases). CDR3 length: 14 amino acids. Per germline, CDR1 WSHSY and CDR2 SAAADI. The V and J ends lost 1 base and 9 bases respectively, with 16 bases between them. Here the CDR3 reads CASSEFGREGRQYF. CDR3 nucleotide sequence: TGCGCCAGCAGTGAGTTCGGCAGGGAAGGTAGGCAGTACTTC.

This clone was counted a few times. V gene TRBV7-2 combines with J gene TRBJ2-7, with D possibly being TRBD1 (5 bases). The CDR3 spans 12 residues. Germline lookup yields CDR1 SGHTA and CDR2 FQGNSA. V lost 6 bases to trimming and J lost 5 bases, with 11 bases between them. The CDR3 DNA follows: TGTGCCAGCAGTACGAACAGGCACGAGCAGTACTTC. Its protein product is CASSTNRHEQYF.

This clone was seen just once. This chain joins TRBV15 and TRBJ1-3; D possibly corresponds to TRBD1 (6 bases). The germline V gene encodes CDR1 LNHNV and CDR2 YYDKDF (reference sequence). Trimming stripped 0 bases from V and 2 bases from J, with 17 bases between. The length of the CDR3 is 18 residues. The CDR3 region is CATSRDGTSLWPGNTIYF. CDR3 DNA: TGTGCCACCAGCAGAGATGGGACAAGCCTTTGGCCTGGAAACACCATATATTTT.

This clone turned up a few times. The rearrangement uses TRBV18 and TRBJ1-1, with D maybe TRBD1 (6 bases). Per the germline V gene, CDR1 is KGHSH and CDR2 is LQKENI. The CDR3 covers 17 residues. V was pared by 1 base and J by 1 base, with 16 bases between. CDR3 sequence: CASSPRVIAQGNTEAFF. The CDR3 nucleotides read TGTGCCAGCTCACCACGGGTTATCGCACAGGGGAACACTGAAGCTTTCTTT. Full variable domain (outside the CDR3, taken from reference TRBV18 and TRBJ1-1): NAGVMQNPRHLVRRRGQEARLRCSPMKGHSHVYWYRQLPEEGLKFMVYLQKENIIDESGMPKERFSAEFPKEGPSILRIQQVVRGDSAAYFCASSPRVIAQGNTEAFFGQGTRLTVV.

The rearrangement joins TRBV11-1 to TRBJ2-7; 7 bases are shared with TRBD1. The CDR3 is made up of 15 amino acids. Germline V gene lookup returns CDR1 SGHAT and CDR2 FQDESV (reference sequence). After removal of 4 bases from V and 3 bases from J, the junction contained 9 bases not matched to a gene. CDR3 sequence reads: CASSSLGTENYEQYF. The CDR3 DNA reads as TGTGCCAGCAGCTCCCTCGGGACAGAGAACTACGAGCAGTACTTC.

This clone appeared a few times. The chain combines TRBV10-2 with TRBJ1-1, with 9 bases identical to TRBD1. Per germline, CDR1 WSHSY and CDR2 SAAADI. The V segment lost 3 bases and the J segment 7 bases; nucleotides outside the gene matches: 6. The CDR3 spans 14 residues. CDR3 coding DNA: TGCGCCAGCAGTGATACTACAGGGGGCGTTGAAGCTTTCTTT. This translates into CASSDTTGGVEAFF.

This sequence joins TRBV19 and TRBJ1-5, with a weak D call TRBD1 (6 bases). With 7 bases removed from V and 4 bases from J, the gap between germline ends came to 23 bases. Germline lookup yields CDR1 LNHDA and CDR2 SQIVND (reference sequence). CDR3 length: 17 amino acids. The CDR3 region is CASTIDPTGWSNQPQHF. The DNA of the CDR3 is TGTGCCAGTACCATAGACCCCACAGGGTGGTCGAATCAGCCCCAGCATTTT. Complete variable domain (other parts from reference TRBV19 and TRBJ1-5): DGGITQSPKYLFRKEGQNVTLSCEQNLNHDAMYWYRQDPGQGLRLIYYSQIVNDFQKGDIAEGYSVSREKKESFPLTVTSAQKNPTAFYLCASTIDPTGWSNQPQHFGDGTRLSIL.

This clone was seen once. This chain connects TRBV7-9 to TRBJ2-7, with TRBD1 matching 7 bases. The CDR3 runs 16 residues. The V gene's germline CDR1 is SEHNR and CDR2 FQNEAQ (reference sequence). V lost 1 base, J lost 6 bases, and 12 bases stayed unmatched. The CDR3 reads CASSLGSTGWIGEQYF. CDR3 DNA sequence: TGTGCCAGCAGCTTAGGTTCGACAGGGTGGATTGGCGAGCAGTACTTC.

The chain carries TRBV12-3 or TRBV12-4 and TRBJ1-5; the D gene is possibly TRBD1 (5 bases). V gave up 5 bases and J gave up 9 bases, with 14 bases separating them. The CDR3 covers 13 residues. The CDR3 nucleotides read TGTGCCAGCAGTAGCGGGGGGGGTGGGCCCCAGCATTTT. It yields the protein CASSSGGGGPQHF.

The chain has TRBV7-2 and TRBJ2-3, with a possible D match to TRBD2 (6 bases). Germline CDR1 SGHTA, CDR2 FQGNSA. The V end was cut by 2 bases, the J end by 2 bases, with 11 bases between. The CDR3 extends over 15 amino acids. The CDR3 DNA follows: TGTGCCAGCAGCTTACTGGCGGGGTTCACAGATACGCAGTATTTT. Translated, it gives CASSLLAGFTDTQYF.